This is a list of T cell receptor beta chains from one sample in a study of shared clonotypes between healthy human individuals. The protocol was immunoSEQ multiplex PCR, while the TCRdb copy is restricted to in-frame clones and leaves out a portion. The repertoire holds about 680,000 clones, with roughly 73% as singletons. Sequencing was performed on memory CD4+ T cells sorted from blood. These receptor sequences come from a woman in her 30s in good health. The CDR3 runs from the conserved cysteine through the conserved F or W. D genes are given only for firm matches. A row's size may be missing; if present it is once, few, many or a size class.

j_gene,v_gene,d_gene,abundance,CDR3nt,CDR3aa
TRBJ2-7,TRBV5-5,TRBD1,NA,TGTGCCAGCAGCTTAGAAGGGACAGCCTACGAGCAGTACTTC,CASSLEGTAYEQYF
TRBJ2-3,TRBV19,TRBD2,NA,TGTGCCAGTAGTAGGCTGAGCGGGAGTAGTGCAGATACGCAGTATTTT,CASSRLSGSSADTQYF
TRBJ1-5,TRBV15,NA,NA,TGTGCCACCAGCAGAGATCCGTCAGGGGTTCAGCCCCAGCATTTT,CATSRDPSGVQPQHF
TRBJ2-7,TRBV5-1,NA,NA,TGCGCCAGCAGCTTGACAGGGATCCGCGAGCAGTACTTC,CASSLTGIREQYF
TRBJ1-2,TRBV28,NA,NA,TGTGCCAGCAGGCCAGCTAACTATGGCTACACCTTC,CASRPANYGYTF
TRBJ2-5,TRBV15,TRBD2,NA,TGTGCCACCAGCAGAGTATACATAGCGGGAGGGAACCAAGAGACCCAGTACTTC,CATSRVYIAGGNQETQYF
TRBJ2-2,TRBV2,TRBD2,NA,TGTGCCAGCTCCCAATGGGACCAGCGGGAGTCGGACACCGGGGAGCTGTTTTTT,CASSQWDQRESDTGELFF
TRBJ1-1,TRBV27,NA,NA,TGTGCCAGCAGTTTAACATCTGGCAGGGATACTGAAGCTTTCTTT,CASSLTSGRDTEAFF
TRBJ2-1,TRBV4-1,NA,NA,TGCGCCAGCGGGATGTTAGCGGCACACAACAATGAGCAGTTCTTC,CASGMLAAHNNEQFF
TRBJ1-1,TRBV28,NA,NA,TGTGCCAGCAGTTTTGTAACAGGGCACACTGAAGCTTTCTTT,CASSFVTGHTEAFF
TRBJ1-4,TRBV5-4,TRBD1,NA,TGTGCCAGCAGATCCGGGACAGGGGAAAAACTGTTTTTT,CASRSGTGEKLFF
TRBJ2-7,TRBV4-1,NA,NA,TGCGCCAGCAGCCCGTACGACAGGCTTAGCGAGCAGTACTTC,CASSPYDRLSEQYF
TRBJ1-4,TRBV28,NA,NA,TGTGCCAGCCACGGAATCCGGGGAGAAAAACTGTTTTTT,CASHGIRGEKLFF
TRBJ2-7,TRBV6-4,NA,NA,TGTGCCAGCACGTCCGCGGGGCTTGGCGGCTTAAAGGTCTACGAGCAGTACTTC,CASTSAGLGGLKVYEQYF
TRBJ2-5,TRBV28,TRBD2,NA,TGTGCCAGCCGTTCGGGGGGGCCACAAGAGACCCAGTACTTC,CASRSGGPQETQYF
TRBJ2-7,TRBV6-5,TRBD2,NA,TGTGCCAGCAACAGCGGGGGGACCTACGAGCAGTACTTC,CASNSGGTYEQYF
TRBJ1-6,TRBV15,TRBD1,many,TGTGCCACCAGCAGGAACAGGGGACCTAATTCACCCCTCCACTTT,CATSRNRGPNSPLHF
TRBJ1-4,TRBV7-9,NA,NA,TGTGCCAGCAGCCCGGGTGGTAGGAGAGCGGATGAAAAACTGTTTTTT,CASSPGGRRADEKLFF